The 13 T cell receptor beta chains below were found in one sample sequenced in a study of spatial heterogeneity in lung cancer. Time point here: sample taken at primary tumor resection. A single record per CDR3 protein comes from TCRdb applying MiXCR to the 5' RACE reads. The data show approximately 500 distinct CDR3 sequences, with approximately 8.7% seen just once and more than 15% held by the top ten. The specimen was normal lung tissue next to the tumor, collected at surgery. The receptors derive from a female donor with early-stage non-small cell lung cancer.

This clonotype is labeled as large (0.1 to 1%). This beta chain slipped into a library made for alpha chains as a stray read, so its size is not meaningful. V usage is TRBV4-2 and J usage is TRBJ2-1; 10 nucleotides match TRBD2. Germline values: CDR1 LGHNA, CDR2 YNFKEQ. Trimming took 1 base from V and 8 from J; bases not matched to a gene: 8. The CDR3 consists of 16 residues. This chain's CDR3 is CASSQGSGGAFYEQFF. The CDR3 DNA reads TGTGCCAGCAGCCAAGGGAGCGGGGGGGCCTTCTATGAGCAGTTCTTC.

This clonotype ranks as large. This beta chain was picked up by a library intended for alpha chains and is off target, so its count carries little meaning. This chain links TRBV6-1 with TRBJ2-7, with D possibly TRBD2 on 5 matching bases. Germline CDR1 MNHNS, CDR2 SASEGT. Trimming cost V 6 bases and J 2 bases, with 14 bases left between them. The CDR3 consists of 14 residues. The CDR3 protein is CASRDRRGPYEQYF. The CDR3, as DNA: TGTGCCAGCAGAGATAGGCGAGGGCCCTACGAGCAGTACTTC.

This clonotype qualifies as large. The size of this beta chain means little, since it is a stray read in a library made for alpha chains. The J gene is TRBJ2-2, the V gene TRBV12-3 or TRBV12-4; a weak D match, TRBD1 (5 bases). This CDR3 has 14 residues. V shed 3 bases and J shed 5 bases, with 10 bases lying between them. The CDR3 nucleotides read TGTGCCAGCAGTTTTTCAGGGCGGACCGGGGAGCTGTTTTTT. Its protein is CASSFSGRTGELFF.

This clonotype is large (0.1 to 1%) by share. Since the library was made to target alpha chains, this beta chain is a stray read and its abundance is not meaningful. This sequence joins TRBV7-9 and TRBJ2-7, with D unresolved. V was cut by 5 bases and J by 5 bases, with 16 bases left in between. Germline CDR1 SEHNR, CDR2 FQNEAQ (reference sequence). CDR3 length equals 14 residues. The CDR3, as DNA: TGTGCCAGCAGCCCGGCTAGTTCGGTCCACGAGCAGTACTTC. Translating it yields CASSPASSVHEQYF.

By share, this clonotype counts as medium-sized (0.01 to 0.1%). For a library built for alpha chains, this beta chain is a stray read; little rests on its size. The V gene is TRBV6-5, the J gene TRBJ2-2, with TRBD2 matching over 10 bases. The V gene's germline CDR1 is MNHEY and CDR2 SVGAGI. V shed 6 bases and J 4 bases; nucleotides not matched to a gene: 8. This CDR3 has 16 amino acids. The CDR3 protein is CASRKIAGGGTGELFF. Written as DNA, the CDR3 is TGTGCCAGCAGAAAGATAGCGGGGGGAGGCACCGGGGAGCTGTTTTTT.

As concerns this clonotype: This beta chain turned up in a library designed for alpha chains; as an off-target read, its abundance says little. The rearrangement joins TRBV10-2 to TRBJ2-7; no clear D. CDR3 length equals 13 residues. CDR1 is WSHSY and CDR2 is SAAADI in the germline V gene. Deletions cut 2 bases from V and 1 base from J, with 6 bases between. The CDR3 DNA reads TGCGCCAGCAGTGAGGCAGTTTCCTACGAGCAGTACTTC. Residues: CASSEAVSYEQYF.

This clonotype is large. Being off target in a library aimed at alpha chains, this beta chain has a size of little meaning. The V gene is TRBV10-3, the J gene TRBJ1-6, with D tentatively TRBD1 (6 bases). This CDR3 is built from 16 residues. Germline V lookup: CDR1 ENHRY, CDR2 SYGVKD. The germline V and J ends were trimmed by 0 bases and 7 bases, with 13 bases remaining between them. CDR3 coding DNA: TGTGCCATCAGTGAGTCAACAGGGAGAGCAAATTCACCCCTCCACTTT. This sequence encodes CAISESTGRANSPLHF.

By share, this clonotype ranks as medium-sized. Because the library targeted alpha chains, this beta chain is an off-target read whose size means little. The chain carries TRBV29-1 and TRBJ2-3, with D possibly called TRBD1 or TRBD2 (5 bases each). The CDR3 extends over 15 amino acids. Trimming removed 6 bases from V and 2 bases from J, with 18 bases in between. Germline values: CDR1 SQVTM, CDR2 ANQGSEA. CDR3 region: CSVASWGGLTDTQYF. The CDR3 DNA reads TGCAGCGTAGCTAGTTGGGGCGGACTCACAGATACGCAGTATTTT.

In its sample, this clonotype ranks as hyperexpanded. Because the library targeted alpha chains, this beta chain is an off-target read whose size means little. The V and J genes are TRBV29-1 and TRBJ2-3; tentative D call: TRBD2 (5 bases). The CDR3 runs to 13 residues. From germline, CDR1 is SQVTM and CDR2 ANQGSEA. CDR3 sequence (DNA): TGCTCCCTGGAAGGCGGGTCCACAGATACGCAGTATTTT. This sequence encodes CSLEGGSTDTQYF.

Remarks on this clonotype: This beta chain is a stray sequence in a library constructed for alpha chains; its clone size is not meaningful. V usage is TRBV2 and J usage is TRBJ2-5; maybe TRBD2 (5 bases). The CDR3 is 12 residues long. Trimming took 8 bases from V and 5 from J, leaving 12 bases between them. The germline gives CDR1 SNHLY, CDR2 FYNNEI. In nucleotides, the CDR3 is TGTGCCAGCGGCCGACGCGGGGAGACCCAGTACTTC. It translates to CASGRRGETQYF.

In its sample, this clonotype is large (0.1 to 1%). Little can be read into the size of this beta chain, an off-target read in a library designed for alpha chains. The V gene is TRBV5-1, the J gene TRBJ2-5, with TRBD1 matching 9 bases. The ends lost 4 bases at V and 3 bases at J; junction bases unmatched: 7. The length of the CDR3 is 15 residues. Per the germline V gene, CDR1 is SGHRS and CDR2 is YFSETQ. CDR3 region: CASSPGQGPKETQYF. The CDR3 DNA reads TGCGCCAGCAGCCCCGGACAGGGGCCCAAAGAGACCCAGTACTTC.

By sample share, this clonotype is medium-sized. Being off target in a library aimed at alpha chains, this beta chain has a size of little meaning. This CDR3 reads CASSDRRGSEQFF. The DNA for the CDR3 is TGTGCCAGCAGTGATAGGAGGGGCTCTGAGCAGTTCTTC. This chain connects TRBV6-1 to TRBJ2-1, with a weak D call TRBD2 (6 bases). Per germline, CDR1 MNHNS and CDR2 SASEGT. The CDR3 covers 13 residues. Trimming pared 3 bases from V and 9 bases from J, leaving 12 bases between.

In this sample, this clonotype is medium-sized (0.01 to 0.1%). Within a library made for alpha chains, this beta chain is off target, and its count is uninformative. The chain couples TRBV12-3 or TRBV12-4 to TRBJ2-1; TRBD2 agrees at 11 bases. Trimming at V came to 6 bases and at J to 9 bases, leaving 7 bases not matched to a gene. This CDR3 is built from 14 residues. CDR3 sequence reads: CASRASGGPGEQFF. CDR3 coding DNA: TGTGCCAGCAGAGCTAGCGGGGGGCCAGGTGAGCAGTTCTTC.